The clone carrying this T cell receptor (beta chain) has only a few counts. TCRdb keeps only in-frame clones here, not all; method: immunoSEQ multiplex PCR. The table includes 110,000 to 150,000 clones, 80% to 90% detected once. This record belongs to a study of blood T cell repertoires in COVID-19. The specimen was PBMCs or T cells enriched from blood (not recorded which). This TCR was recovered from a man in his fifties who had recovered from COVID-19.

The CDR3 spells CASSWGRTYEQYF. CDR3 sequence (DNA): TGTGCCAGTAGCTGGGGGCGGACCTACGAGCAGTACTTC. The chain is built from TRBV27 and TRBJ2-7; D perhaps matches TRBD1 (6 bases). Trimming left V 9 bases short and J 2 bases short, with 14 bases between. Germline V lookup: CDR1 MNHEY, CDR2 SMNVEV (reference sequence). The CDR3 sequence is 13 residues long.